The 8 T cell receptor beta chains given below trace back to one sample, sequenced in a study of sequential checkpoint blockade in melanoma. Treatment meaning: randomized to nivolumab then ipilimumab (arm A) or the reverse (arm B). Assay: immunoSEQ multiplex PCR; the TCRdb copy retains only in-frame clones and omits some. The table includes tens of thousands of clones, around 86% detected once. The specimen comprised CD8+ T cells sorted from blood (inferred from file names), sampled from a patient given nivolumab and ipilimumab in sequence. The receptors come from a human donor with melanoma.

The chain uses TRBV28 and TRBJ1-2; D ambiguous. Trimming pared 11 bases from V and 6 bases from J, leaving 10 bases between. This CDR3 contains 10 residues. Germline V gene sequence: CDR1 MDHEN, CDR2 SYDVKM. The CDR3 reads CAVREHGYTF. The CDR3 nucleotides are TGTGCCGTGCGGGAGCATGGCTACACCTTC.

The CDR3 sequence: CAISNGLAGAHTDTQYF. In DNA, the CDR3 is TGTGCCATCAGTAACGGACTAGCGGGGGCTCACACAGATACGCAGTATTTT. This sequence joins TRBV10-3 and TRBJ2-3; 13 nucleotides align to TRBD2. V shed 5 bases, J shed 2 bases, and the junction held 7 bases outside the gene matches. The CDR3 loop spans 17 amino acids. Germline CDR1 reads ENHRY; CDR2 reads SYGVKD.

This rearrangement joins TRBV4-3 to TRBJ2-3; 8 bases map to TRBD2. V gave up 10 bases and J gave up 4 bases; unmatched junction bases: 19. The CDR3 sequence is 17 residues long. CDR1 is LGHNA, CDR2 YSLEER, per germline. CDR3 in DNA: TGCGCCATCCCGAAACCTGGGGCGGGGGGCGAGGCAGATACGCAGTATTTT. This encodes CAIPKPGAGGEADTQYF.

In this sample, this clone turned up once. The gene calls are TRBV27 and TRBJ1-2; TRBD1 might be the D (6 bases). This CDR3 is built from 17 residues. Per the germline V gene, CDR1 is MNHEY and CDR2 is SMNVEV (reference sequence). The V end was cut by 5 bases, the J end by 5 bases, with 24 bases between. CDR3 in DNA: TGTGCCAGCAGTAAAACAGGGTTGGAGTTGGGAGTGTATGGCTACACCTTC. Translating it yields CASSKTGLELGVYGYTF.

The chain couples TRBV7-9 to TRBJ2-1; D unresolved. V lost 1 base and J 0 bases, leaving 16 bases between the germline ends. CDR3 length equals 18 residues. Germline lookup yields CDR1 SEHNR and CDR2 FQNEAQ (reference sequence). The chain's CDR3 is CASSLDLFGPNSYNEQFF. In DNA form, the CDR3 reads TGTGCCAGCAGCTTAGATTTATTTGGCCCGAACTCCTACAATGAGCAGTTCTTC.

The DNA for the CDR3 is TGTGCCAGCAGTGACAATTCCGGGACAGTAAATAATTCACCCCTCCACTTT. This gives the protein CASSDNSGTVNNSPLHF. The rearrangement joins TRBV27 to TRBJ1-6; 7 nucleotides match TRBD1. J gave up 5 bases and V 5 bases, and 12 bases lay outside the gene matches. The CDR3 is 17 residues long. Per germline, CDR1 MNHEY and CDR2 SMNVEV (reference sequence).

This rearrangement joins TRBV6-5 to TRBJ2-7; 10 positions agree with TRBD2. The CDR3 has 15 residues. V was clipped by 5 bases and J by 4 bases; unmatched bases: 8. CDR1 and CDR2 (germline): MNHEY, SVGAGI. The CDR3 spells CASSHQSSGSYEQYF. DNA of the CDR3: TGTGCCAGCAGTCACCAGTCTAGCGGGAGTTACGAGCAGTACTTC.

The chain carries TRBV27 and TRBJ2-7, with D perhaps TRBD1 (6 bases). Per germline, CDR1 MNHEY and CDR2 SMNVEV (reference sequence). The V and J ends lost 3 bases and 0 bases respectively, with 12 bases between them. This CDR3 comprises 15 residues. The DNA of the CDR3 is TGTGCCAGCAGTTTTGGCAGGGGAAGCTCCTACGAGCAGTACTTC. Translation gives CASSFGRGSSYEQYF.